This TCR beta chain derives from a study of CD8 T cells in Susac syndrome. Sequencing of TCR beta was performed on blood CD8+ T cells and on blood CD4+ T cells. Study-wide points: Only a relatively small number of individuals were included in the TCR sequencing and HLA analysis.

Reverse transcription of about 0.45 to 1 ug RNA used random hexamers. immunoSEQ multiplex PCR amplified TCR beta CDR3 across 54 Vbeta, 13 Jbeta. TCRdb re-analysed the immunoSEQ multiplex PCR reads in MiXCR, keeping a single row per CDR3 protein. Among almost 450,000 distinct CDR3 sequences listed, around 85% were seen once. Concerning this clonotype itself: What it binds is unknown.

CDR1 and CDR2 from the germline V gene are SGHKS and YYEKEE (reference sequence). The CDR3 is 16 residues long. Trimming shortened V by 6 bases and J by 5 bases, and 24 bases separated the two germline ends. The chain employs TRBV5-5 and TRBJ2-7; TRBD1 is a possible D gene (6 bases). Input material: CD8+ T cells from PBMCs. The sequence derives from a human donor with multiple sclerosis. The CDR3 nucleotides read TGTGCCAGCACGAGCCCCGAAACAGGGAATCCCGACGAGCAGTACTTC. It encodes CASTSPETGNPDEQYF.